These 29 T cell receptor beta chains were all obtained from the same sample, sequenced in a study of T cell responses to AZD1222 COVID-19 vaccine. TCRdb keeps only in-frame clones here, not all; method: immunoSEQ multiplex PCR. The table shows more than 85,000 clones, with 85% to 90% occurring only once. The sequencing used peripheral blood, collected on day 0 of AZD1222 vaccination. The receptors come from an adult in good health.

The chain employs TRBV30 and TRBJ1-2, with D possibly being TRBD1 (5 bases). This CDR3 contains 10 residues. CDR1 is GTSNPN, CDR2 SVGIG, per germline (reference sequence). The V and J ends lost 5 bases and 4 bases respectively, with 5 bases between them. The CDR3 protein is CAWGTYGYTF. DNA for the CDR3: TGTGCCTGGGGGACCTATGGCTACACCTTC.

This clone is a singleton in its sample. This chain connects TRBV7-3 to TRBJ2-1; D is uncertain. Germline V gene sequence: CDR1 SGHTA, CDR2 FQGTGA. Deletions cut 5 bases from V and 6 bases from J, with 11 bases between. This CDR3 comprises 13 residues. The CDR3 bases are TGTGCCAGCAGCGACGATTGGGGCAATGAGCAGTTCTTC. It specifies CASSDDWGNEQFF.

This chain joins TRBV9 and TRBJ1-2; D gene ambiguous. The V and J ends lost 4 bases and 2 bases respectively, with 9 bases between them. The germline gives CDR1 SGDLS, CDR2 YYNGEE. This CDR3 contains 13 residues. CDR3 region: CASSHGRNYGYTF. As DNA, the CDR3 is TGTGCCAGCAGCCACGGACGGAACTATGGCTACACCTTC.

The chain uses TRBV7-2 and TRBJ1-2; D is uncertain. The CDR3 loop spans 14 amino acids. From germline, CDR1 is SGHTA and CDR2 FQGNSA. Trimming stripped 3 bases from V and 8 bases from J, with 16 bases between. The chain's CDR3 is CASSFEGMEEGYTF. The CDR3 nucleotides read TGTGCCAGCAGCTTTGAAGGGATGGAGGAAGGCTACACCTTC.

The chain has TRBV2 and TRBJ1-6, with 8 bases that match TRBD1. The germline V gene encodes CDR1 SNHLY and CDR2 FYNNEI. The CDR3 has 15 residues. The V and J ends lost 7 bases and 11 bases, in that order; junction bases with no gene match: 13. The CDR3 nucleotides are TGTGCCAGCACACCAGGACAGGGAGGGAGGCCACCCCTCCACTTT. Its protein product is CASTPGQGGRPPLHF.

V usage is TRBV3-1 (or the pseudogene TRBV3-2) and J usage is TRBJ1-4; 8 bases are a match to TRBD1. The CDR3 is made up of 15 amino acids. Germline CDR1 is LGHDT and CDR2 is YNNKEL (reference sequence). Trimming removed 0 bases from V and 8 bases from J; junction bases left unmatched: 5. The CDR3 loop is CASSQDPGGREKLFF. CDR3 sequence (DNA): TGTGCCAGCAGCCAAGACCCAGGGGGCCGGGAAAAACTGTTTTTT.

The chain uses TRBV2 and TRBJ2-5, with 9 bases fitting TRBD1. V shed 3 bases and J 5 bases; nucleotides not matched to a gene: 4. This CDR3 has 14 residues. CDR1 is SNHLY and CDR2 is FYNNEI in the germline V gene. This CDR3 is CASSDQTGGETQYF. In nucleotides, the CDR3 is TGTGCCAGCAGTGACCAGACAGGGGGGGAGACCCAGTACTTC.

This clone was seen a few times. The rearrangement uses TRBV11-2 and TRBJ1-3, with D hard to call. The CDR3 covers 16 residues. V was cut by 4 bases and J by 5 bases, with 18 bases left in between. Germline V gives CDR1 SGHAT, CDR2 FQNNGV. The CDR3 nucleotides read TGTGCCAGCAGCTCTCAAGGGCCAACCCTTAGAAACACCATATATTTT. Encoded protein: CASSSQGPTLRNTIYF.

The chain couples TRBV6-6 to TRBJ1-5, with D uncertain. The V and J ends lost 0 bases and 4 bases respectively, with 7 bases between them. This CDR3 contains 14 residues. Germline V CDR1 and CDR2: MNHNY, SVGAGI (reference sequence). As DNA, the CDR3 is TGTGCCAGCAGTTACTCGAGCGAAAATCAGCCCCAGCATTTT. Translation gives CASSYSSENQPQHF.

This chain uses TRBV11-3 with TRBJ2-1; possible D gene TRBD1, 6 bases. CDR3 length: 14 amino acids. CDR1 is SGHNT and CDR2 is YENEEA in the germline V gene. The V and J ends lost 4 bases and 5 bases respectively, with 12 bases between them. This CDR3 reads CASSSRQANNEQFF. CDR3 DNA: TGTGCCAGCAGCTCCCGACAGGCGAACAATGAGCAGTTCTTC.

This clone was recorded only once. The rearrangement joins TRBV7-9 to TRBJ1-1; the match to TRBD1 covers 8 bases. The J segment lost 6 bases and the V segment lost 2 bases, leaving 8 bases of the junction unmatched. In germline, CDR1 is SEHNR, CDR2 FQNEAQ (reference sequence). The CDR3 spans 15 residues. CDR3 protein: CASSLIQGEGPEAFF. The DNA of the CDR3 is TGTGCCAGCAGCTTAATACAGGGGGAAGGACCTGAAGCTTTCTTT.

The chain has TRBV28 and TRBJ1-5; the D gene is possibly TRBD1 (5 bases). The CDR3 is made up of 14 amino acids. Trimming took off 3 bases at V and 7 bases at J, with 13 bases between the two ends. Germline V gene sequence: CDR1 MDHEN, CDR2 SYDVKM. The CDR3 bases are TGTGCCAGCAGTTTCGGCTGGGGGGACCAGCCCCAGCATTTT. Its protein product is CASSFGWGDQPQHF.

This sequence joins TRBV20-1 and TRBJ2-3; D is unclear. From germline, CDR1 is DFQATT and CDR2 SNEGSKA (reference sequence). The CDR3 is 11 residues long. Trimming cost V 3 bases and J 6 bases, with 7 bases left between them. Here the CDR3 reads CSASSFDTQYF. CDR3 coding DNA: TGCAGTGCTAGCTCCTTCGATACGCAGTATTTT.

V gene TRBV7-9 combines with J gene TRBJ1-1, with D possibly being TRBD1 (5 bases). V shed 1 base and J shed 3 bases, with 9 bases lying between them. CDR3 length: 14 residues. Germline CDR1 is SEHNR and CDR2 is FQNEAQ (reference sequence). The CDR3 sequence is CASSLVGGDTEAFF. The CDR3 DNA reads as TGTGCCAGCAGCTTAGTTGGGGGGGACACTGAAGCTTTCTTT.

CDR3 nucleotide sequence: TGTGCCAGCAGCCAAGATATTCGCCTAGCGGGACGTGGGCCGCAGTATTTT. Translation gives CASSQDIRLAGRGPQYF. The rearrangement joins TRBV3-1 (or the pseudogene TRBV3-2) to TRBJ2-3; 9 positions match TRBD2. Per the germline V gene, CDR1 is LGHDT and CDR2 is YNNKEL (reference sequence). V shed 0 bases and J 10 bases; nucleotides not matched to a gene: 14. The CDR3 extends over 17 amino acids.

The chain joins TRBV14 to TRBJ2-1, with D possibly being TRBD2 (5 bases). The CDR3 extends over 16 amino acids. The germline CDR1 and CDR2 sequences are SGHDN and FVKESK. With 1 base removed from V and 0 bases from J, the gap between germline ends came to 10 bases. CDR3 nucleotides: TGTGCCAGCAGCCAAGTTCCGGGGAGCTCCTACAATGAGCAGTTCTTC. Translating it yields CASSQVPGSSYNEQFF. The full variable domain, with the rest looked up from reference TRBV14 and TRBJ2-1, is EAGVTQFPSHSVIEKGQTVTLRCDPISGHDNLYWYRRVMGKEIKFLLHFVKESKQDESGMPNNRFLAERTGGTYSTLKVQPAELEDSGVYFCASSQVPGSSYNEQFFGPGTRLTVL.

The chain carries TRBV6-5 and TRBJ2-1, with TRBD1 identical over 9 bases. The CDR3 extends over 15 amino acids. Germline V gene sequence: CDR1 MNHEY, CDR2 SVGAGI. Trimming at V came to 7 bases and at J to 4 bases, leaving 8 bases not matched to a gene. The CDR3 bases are TGTGCCAGCACTAAAAAGGGACAGGGATACAATGAGCAGTTCTTC. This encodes CASTKKGQGYNEQFF.

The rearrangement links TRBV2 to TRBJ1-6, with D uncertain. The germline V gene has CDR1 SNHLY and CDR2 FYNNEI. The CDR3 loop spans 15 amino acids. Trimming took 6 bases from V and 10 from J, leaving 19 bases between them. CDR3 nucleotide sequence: TGTGCCAGCAGCCAGGAGAGAAGCCAACAGTCACCCCTCCACTTT. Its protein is CASSQERSQQSPLHF.

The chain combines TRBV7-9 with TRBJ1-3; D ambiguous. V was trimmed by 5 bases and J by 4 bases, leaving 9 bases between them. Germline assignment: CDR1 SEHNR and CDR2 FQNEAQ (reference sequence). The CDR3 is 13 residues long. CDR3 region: CASSPKRGNTIYF. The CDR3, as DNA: TGTGCCAGCAGCCCTAAGCGAGGAAACACCATATATTTT.

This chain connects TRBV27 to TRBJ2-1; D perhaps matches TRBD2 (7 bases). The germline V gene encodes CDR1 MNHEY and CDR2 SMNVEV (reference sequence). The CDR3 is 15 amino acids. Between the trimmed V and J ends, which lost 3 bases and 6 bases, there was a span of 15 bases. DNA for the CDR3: TGTGCCAGCAGTTTTATGGGGGGGCGGGTCAATGAGCAGTTCTTC. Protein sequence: CASSFMGGRVNEQFF.

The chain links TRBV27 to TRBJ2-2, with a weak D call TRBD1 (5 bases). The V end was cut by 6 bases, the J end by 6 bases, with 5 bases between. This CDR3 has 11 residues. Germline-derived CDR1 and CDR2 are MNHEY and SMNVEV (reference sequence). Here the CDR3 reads CASRTAGELFF. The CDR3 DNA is TGTGCCAGCAGGACAGCCGGGGAGCTGTTTTTT.

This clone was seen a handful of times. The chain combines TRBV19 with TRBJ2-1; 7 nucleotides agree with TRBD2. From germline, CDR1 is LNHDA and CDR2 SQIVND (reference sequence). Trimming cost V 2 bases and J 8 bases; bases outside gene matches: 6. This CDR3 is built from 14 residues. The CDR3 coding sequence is TGTGCCAGTAGTATACTATCAGGGAGGGATGAGCAGTTCTTC. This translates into CASSILSGRDEQFF.

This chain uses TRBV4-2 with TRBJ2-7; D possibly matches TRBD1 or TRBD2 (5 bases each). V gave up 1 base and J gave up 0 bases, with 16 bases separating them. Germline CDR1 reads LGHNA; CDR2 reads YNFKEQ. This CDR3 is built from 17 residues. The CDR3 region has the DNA TGTGCCAGCAGCCAAGGTCTCCCCAAGGGACGCTCCTACGAGCAGTACTTC. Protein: CASSQGLPKGRSYEQYF.

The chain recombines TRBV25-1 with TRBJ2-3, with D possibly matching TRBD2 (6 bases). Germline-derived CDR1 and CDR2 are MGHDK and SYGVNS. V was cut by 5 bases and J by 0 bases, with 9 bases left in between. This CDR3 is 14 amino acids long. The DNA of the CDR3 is TGTGCCAGCAGTTATAGCGGAAGCACAGATACGCAGTATTTT. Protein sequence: CASSYSGSTDTQYF.

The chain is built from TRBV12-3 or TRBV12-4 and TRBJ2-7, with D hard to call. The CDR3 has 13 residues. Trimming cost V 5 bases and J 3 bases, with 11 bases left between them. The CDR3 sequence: CASSSTQFYEQYF. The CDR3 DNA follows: TGTGCCAGCAGTAGCACACAGTTCTACGAGCAGTACTTC.

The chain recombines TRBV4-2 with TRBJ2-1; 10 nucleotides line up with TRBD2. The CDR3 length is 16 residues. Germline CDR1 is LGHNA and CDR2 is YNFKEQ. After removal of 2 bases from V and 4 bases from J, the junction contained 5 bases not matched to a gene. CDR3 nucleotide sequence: TGTGCCAGCAGCCAAATCACTAGCGGGGCTTACAATGAGCAGTTCTTC. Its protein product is CASSQITSGAYNEQFF.

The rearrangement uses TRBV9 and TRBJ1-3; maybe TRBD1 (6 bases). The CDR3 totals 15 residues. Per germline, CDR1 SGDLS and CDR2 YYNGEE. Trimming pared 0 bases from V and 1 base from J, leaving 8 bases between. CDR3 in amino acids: CASSVATGSGNTIYF. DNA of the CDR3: TGTGCCAGCAGCGTAGCGACAGGTTCTGGAAACACCATATATTTT.

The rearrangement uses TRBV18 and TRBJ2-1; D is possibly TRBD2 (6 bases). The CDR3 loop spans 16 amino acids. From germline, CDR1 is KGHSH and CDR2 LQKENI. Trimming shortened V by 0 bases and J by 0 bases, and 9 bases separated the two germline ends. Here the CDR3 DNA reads TGTGCCAGCTCACCACCGGGAGGCCCCTCCTACAATGAGCAGTTCTTC. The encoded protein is CASSPPGGPSYNEQFF.

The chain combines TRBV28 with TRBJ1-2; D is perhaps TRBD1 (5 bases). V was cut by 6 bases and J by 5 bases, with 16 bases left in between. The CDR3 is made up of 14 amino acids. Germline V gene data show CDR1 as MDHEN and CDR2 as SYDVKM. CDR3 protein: CASSPGTGPYGYTF. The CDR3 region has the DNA TGTGCCAGCAGCCCCGGTACAGGTCCATATGGCTACACCTTC.